Below are 3 T cell receptor beta chains sequenced from a single sample in a study of blood T cell repertoires in COVID-19 (TCRdb year 2020). Library method: the immunoSEQ multiplex PCR assay. TCRdb mirrors the immuneACCESS table, restricted to in-frame sequences. Some clones are absent from its copies; in checked studies, under half trace to an unresolved V gene, and the reason for the others is unknown. Present in this sample are hundreds of thousands of clones, around 90% of which were seen just once. The ten largest clones take up over 12% of the sample. Sequencing was done on a sample of PBMCs or T cells enriched from blood (not recorded which). All receptors come from a woman between 50 and 59 years old with acute COVID-19.

The chain carries TRBV6-2 or TRBV6-3 and TRBJ2-1; 7 nucleotides match TRBD2. The V segment lost 7 bases and the J segment 2 bases; nucleotides outside the gene matches: 8. The CDR3 contains 15 residues. CDR1 MNHEY and CDR2 SVGEGT come from the germline V gene. CDR3 nucleotide sequence: TGTGCCAGCACCCCACGGGGGGAGCCCTACAATGAGCAGTTCTTC. This sequence encodes CASTPRGEPYNEQFF.

The chain carries TRBV7-9 and TRBJ1-1; D may be TRBD1 (6 bases). Per the germline V gene, CDR1 is SEHNR and CDR2 is FQNEAQ (reference sequence). Trimming took off 2 bases at V and 6 bases at J, with 7 bases between the two ends. There are 12 residues in the CDR3. CDR3 DNA: TGTGCCAGCAGCTTAACAGGGTCTGAAGCTTTCTTT. This gives the protein CASSLTGSEAFF.

The rearrangement uses TRBV5-1 and TRBJ1-6, with 9 positions matching TRBD1. CDR3 length: 16 residues. V was clipped by 4 bases and J by 8 bases; unmatched bases: 10. Per germline, CDR1 SGHRS and CDR2 YFSETQ. In DNA, the CDR3 is TGCGCCAGCAGCCCCGGGACAGGGAAAGTGGATTCACCCCTCCACTTT. Translation: CASSPGTGKVDSPLHF. The full variable domain, rest sourced from reference TRBV5-1 and TRBJ1-6, is KAGVTQTPRYLIKTRGQQVTLSCSPISGHRSVSWYQQTPGQGLQFLFEYFSETQRNKGNFPGRFSGRQFSNSRSEMNVSTLELGDSALYLCASSPGTGKVDSPLHFGNGTRLTVT.